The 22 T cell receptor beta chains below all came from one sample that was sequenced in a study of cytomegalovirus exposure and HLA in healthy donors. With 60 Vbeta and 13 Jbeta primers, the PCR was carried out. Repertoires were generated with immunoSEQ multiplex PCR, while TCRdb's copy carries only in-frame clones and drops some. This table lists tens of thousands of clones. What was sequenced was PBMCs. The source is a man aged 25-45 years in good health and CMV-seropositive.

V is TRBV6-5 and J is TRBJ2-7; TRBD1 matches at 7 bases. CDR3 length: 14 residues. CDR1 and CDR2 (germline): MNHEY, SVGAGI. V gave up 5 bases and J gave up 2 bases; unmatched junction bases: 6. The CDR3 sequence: CASSAEGGAYEQYF. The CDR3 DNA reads TGTGCCAGCAGTGCCGAAGGGGGCGCCTACGAGCAGTACTTC.

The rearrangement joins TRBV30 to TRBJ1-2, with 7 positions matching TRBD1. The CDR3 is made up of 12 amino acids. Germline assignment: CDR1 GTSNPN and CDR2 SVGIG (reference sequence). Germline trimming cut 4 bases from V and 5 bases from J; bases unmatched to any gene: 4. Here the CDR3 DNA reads TGTGCCTGGACTACAGGGGAATATGGCTACACCTTC. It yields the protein CAWTTGEYGYTF.

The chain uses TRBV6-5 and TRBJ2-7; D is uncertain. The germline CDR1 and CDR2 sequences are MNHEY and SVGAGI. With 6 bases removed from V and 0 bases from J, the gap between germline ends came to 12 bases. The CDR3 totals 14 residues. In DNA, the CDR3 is TGTGCCAGCAGGTACACCGCTAGCTCCTACGAGCAGTACTTC. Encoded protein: CASRYTASSYEQYF.

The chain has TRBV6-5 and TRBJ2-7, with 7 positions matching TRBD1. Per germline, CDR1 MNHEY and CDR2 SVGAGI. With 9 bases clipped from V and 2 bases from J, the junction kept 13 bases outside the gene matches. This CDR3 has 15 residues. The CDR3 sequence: CASNNHRDSAYEQYF. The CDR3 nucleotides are TGTGCCAGTAATAATCATAGGGACAGCGCCTACGAGCAGTACTTC.

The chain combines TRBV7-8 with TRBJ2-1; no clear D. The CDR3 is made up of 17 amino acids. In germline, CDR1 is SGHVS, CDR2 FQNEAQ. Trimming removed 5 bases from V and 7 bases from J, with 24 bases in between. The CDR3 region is CASSPIMHLLSLNEQFF. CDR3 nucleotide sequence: TGTGCCAGCAGCCCGATTATGCACCTATTATCTCTAAATGAGCAGTTCTTC.

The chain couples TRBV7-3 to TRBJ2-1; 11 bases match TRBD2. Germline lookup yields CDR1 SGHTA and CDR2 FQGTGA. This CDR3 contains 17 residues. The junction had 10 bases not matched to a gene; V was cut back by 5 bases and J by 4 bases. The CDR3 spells CASSPSPSGRIYNEQFF. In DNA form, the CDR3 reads TGTGCCAGCAGCCCCTCCCCTAGCGGGAGGATTTACAATGAGCAGTTCTTC.

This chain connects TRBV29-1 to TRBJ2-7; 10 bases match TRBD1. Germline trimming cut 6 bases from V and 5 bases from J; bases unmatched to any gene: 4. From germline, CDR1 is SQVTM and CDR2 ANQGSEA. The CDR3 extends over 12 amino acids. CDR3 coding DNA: TGCAGCGTAGGGACAGGGGACGACGAGCAGTACTTC. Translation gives CSVGTGDDEQYF.

CDR3 nucleotides: TGTGCCAGCAGCCCCCGTCCGGGAGCCGCCTACGAGCAGTACTTC. Amino acid sequence: CASSPRPGAAYEQYF. The chain joins TRBV11-3 to TRBJ2-7; D might be TRBD2 (6 bases). The CDR3 covers 15 residues. V lost 5 bases, J lost 2 bases, and 16 bases lay in between. CDR1 and CDR2 from the germline V gene are SGHNT and YENEEA.

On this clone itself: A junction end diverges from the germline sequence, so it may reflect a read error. The chain's CDR3 is CASSLGYRGTGELFF. The CDR3 DNA follows: TGTGCCAGCAGTTTAGGTTACAGGGGAACCGGGGAGCTGTTTTTT. The chain combines TRBV11-3 with TRBJ2-2; the match to TRBD1 covers 7 bases. Germline CDR1 and CDR2: SGHNT and YENEEA. CDR3 length: 15 residues.

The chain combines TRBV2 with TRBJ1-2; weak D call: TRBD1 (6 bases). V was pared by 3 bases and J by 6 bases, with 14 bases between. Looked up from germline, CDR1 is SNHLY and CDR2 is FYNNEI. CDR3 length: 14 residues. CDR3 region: CASSEVGRGDGYTF. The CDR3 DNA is TGTGCCAGCAGTGAGGTCGGCAGGGGTGATGGCTACACCTTC. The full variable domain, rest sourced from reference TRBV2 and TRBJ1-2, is EPEVTQTPSHQVTQMGQEVILRCVPISNHLYFYWYRQILGQKVEFLVSFYNNEISEKSEIFDDQFSVERPDGSNFTLKIRSTKLEDSAMYFCASSEVGRGDGYTFGSGTRLTVV.

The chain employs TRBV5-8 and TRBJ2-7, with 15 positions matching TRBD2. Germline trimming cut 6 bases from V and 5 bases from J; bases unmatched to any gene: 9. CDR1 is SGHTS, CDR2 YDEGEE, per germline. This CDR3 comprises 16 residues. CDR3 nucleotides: TGTGCCAGCACCATGCCGGGACTAGCGGGAGGCCACGAGCAGTACTTC. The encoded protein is CASTMPGLAGGHEQYF. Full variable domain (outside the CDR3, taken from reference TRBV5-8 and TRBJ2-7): EAGVTQSPTHLIKTRGQQATLRCSPISGHTSVYWYQQALGLGLQFLLWYDEGEERNRGNFPPRFSGRQFPNYSSELNVNALELEDSALYLCASTMPGLAGGHEQYFGPGTRLTVT.

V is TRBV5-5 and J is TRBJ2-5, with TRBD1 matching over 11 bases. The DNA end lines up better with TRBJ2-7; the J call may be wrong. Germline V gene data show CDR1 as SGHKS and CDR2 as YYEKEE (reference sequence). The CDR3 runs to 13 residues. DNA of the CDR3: TGTGCCAGCAGCATGGACAGGGGGCACGAGCAGTACTTC. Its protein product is CASSMDRGHEQYF.

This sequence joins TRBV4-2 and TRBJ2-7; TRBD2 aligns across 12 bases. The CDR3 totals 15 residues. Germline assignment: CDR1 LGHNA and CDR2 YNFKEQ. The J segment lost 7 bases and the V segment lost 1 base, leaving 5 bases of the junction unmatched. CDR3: CASSQGLAGVYEQYF. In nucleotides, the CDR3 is TGTGCCAGCAGCCAAGGACTAGCGGGAGTATATGAGCAGTACTTC.

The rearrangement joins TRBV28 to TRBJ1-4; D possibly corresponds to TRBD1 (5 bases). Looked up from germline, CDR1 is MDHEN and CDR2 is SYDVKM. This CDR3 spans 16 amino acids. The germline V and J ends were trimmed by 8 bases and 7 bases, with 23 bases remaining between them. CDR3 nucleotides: TGTGCCAGCGGCAGGGTCAATTTACTGGGGGGTGAAAAACTGTTTTTT. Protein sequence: CASGRVNLLGGEKLFF.

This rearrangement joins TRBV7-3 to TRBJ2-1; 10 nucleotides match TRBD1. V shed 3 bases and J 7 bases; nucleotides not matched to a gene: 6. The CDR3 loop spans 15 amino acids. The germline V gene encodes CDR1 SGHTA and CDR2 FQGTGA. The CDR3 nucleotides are TGTGCCAGCAGCTTGGGACAGGGGACTTGGAATGAGCAGTTCTTC. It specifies CASSLGQGTWNEQFF.

The DNA of the CDR3 is TGTGCCAGCAGCGCCCGGGGGGGCCGCGCCTACGAGCAGTACTTC. Protein product: CASSARGGRAYEQYF. The gene calls are TRBV13 and TRBJ2-7, with 8 positions matching TRBD2. Germline CDR1 PRHDT, CDR2 FYEKMQ (reference sequence). The CDR3 totals 15 residues. V trimming: 5 bases; J trimming: 2 bases; junction bases outside the gene matches: 8.

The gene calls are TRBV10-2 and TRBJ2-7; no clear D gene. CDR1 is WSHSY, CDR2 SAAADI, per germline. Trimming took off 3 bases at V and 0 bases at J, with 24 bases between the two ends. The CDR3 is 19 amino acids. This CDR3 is CASSERTVHPKVGSYEQYF. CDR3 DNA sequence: TGCGCCAGCAGTGAACGAACAGTACACCCTAAGGTAGGCTCCTACGAGCAGTACTTC.

CDR3 region: CASSQDLAGLPLANEQFF. The CDR3 DNA reads as TGCGCCAGCAGCCAAGATCTAGCGGGGCTACCTCTTGCGAATGAGCAGTTCTTC. The chain is built from TRBV4-1 and TRBJ2-1; 9 bases are a match to TRBD2. There are 18 residues in the CDR3. Losses at the gene ends were 0 bases for V and 7 bases for J; bases not matched to a gene: 13. Germline V lookup: CDR1 MGHRA, CDR2 YSYEKL.

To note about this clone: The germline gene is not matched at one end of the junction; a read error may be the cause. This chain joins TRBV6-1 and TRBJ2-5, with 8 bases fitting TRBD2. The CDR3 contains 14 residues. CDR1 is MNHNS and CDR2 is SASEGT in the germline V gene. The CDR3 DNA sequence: TGTGCCAGCAGGCTCGGACTAGCTGAAGAGATCCAGTACTTC. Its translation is CASRLGLAEEIQYF.

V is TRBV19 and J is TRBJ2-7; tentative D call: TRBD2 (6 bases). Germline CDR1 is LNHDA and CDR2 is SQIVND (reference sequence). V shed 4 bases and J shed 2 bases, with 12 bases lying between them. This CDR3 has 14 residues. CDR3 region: CASSSAGRTYEQYF. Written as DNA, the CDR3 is TGTGCCAGTAGTAGCGCGGGAAGAACCTACGAGCAGTACTTC.

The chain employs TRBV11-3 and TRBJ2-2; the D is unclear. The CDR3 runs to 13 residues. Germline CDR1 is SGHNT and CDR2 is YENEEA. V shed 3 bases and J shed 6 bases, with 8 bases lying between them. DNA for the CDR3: TGTGCCAGCAGCTTTATTAGTGCCGGGGAGCTGTTTTTT. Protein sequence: CASSFISAGELFF.

Written as DNA, the CDR3 is TGCGCCAGCAGCCAAGACCCCGGGACAGGGTTCGAGCAGTACTTC. It codes for CASSQDPGTGFEQYF. This rearrangement joins TRBV4-1 to TRBJ2-7, with 9 nucleotides matching TRBD1. There are 15 residues in the CDR3. CDR1 and CDR2 (germline): MGHRA, YSYEKL. V lost 0 bases to trimming and J lost 6 bases; unmatched junction nucleotides: 6.